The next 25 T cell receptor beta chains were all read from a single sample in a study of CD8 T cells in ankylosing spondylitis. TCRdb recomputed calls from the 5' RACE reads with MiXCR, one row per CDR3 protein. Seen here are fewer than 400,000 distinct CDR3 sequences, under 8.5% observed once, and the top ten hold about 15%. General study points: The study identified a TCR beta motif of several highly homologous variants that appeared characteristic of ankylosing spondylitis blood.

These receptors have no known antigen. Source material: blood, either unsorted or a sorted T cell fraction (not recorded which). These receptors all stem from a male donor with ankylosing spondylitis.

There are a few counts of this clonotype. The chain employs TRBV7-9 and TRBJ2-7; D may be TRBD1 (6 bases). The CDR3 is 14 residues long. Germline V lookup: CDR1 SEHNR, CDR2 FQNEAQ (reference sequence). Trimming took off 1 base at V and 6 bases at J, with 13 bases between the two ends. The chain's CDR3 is CASSLDRARAEQYF. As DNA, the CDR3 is TGTGCCAGCAGCTTAGACAGGGCTAGGGCCGAGCAGTACTTC. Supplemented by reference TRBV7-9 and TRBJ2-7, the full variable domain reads DTGVSQNPRHKITKRGQNVTFRCDPISEHNRLYWYRQTLGQGPEFLTYFQNEAQLEKSRLLSDRFSAERPKGSFSTLEIQRTEQGDSAMYLCASSLDRARAEQYFGPGTRLTVT.

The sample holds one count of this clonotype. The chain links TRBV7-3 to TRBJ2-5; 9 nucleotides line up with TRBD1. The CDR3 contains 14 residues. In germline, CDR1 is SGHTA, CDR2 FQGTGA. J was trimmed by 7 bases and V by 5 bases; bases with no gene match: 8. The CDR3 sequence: CASSRTGDRGTQYF. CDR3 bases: TGTGCCAGCAGCCGGACAGGGGACCGGGGGACCCAGTACTTC.

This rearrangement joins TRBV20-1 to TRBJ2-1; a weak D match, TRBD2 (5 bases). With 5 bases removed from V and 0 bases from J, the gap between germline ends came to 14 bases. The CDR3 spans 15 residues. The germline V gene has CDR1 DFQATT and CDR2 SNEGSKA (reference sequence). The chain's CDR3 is CSAGSAAHSYNEQFF. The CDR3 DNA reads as TGCAGTGCTGGATCAGCGGCGCACTCCTACAATGAGCAGTTCTTC.

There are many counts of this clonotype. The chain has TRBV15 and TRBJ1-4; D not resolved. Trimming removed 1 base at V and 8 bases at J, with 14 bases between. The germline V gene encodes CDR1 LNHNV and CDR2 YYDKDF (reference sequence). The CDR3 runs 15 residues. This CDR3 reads CATSRVQRFAEKLFF. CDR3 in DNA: TGTGCCACCAGCAGAGTTCAACGGTTCGCAGAAAAACTGTTTTTT.

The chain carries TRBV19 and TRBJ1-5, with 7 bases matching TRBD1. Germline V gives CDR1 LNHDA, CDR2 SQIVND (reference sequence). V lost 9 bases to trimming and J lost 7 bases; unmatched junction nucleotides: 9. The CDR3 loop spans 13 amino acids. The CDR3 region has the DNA TGTGCCAGCCGAGACAGGGCAGGGCAGCCCCAGCATTTT. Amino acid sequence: CASRDRAGQPQHF.

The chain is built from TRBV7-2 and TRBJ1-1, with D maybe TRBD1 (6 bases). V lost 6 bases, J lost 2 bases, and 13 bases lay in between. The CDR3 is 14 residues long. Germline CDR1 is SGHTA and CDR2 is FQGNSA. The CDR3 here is CASSWDMRNTEAFF. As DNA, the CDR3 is TGTGCCAGCAGTTGGGACATGCGAAACACTGAAGCTTTCTTT.

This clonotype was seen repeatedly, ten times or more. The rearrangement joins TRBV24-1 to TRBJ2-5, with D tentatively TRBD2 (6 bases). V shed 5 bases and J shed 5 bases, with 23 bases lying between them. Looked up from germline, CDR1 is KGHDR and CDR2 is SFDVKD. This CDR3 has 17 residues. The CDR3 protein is CATSGSQEGVVTETQYF. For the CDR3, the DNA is TGTGCCACCAGTGGGTCCCAGGAGGGCGTTGTCACTGAGACCCAGTACTTC.

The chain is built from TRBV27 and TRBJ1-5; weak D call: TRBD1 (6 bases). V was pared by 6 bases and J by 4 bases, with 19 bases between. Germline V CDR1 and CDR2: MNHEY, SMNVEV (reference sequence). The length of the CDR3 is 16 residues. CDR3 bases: TGTGCCAGCAGCTCTTTGGGCCCCAGGGGAAATCAGCCCCAGCATTTT. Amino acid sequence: CASSSLGPRGNQPQHF.

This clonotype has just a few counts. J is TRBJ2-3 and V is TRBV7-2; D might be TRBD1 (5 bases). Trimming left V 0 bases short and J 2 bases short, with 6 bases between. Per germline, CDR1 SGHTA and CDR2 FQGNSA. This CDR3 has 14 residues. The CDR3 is CASSLARVTDTQYF. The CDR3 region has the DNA TGTGCCAGCAGCTTAGCCAGGGTCACAGATACGCAGTATTTT.

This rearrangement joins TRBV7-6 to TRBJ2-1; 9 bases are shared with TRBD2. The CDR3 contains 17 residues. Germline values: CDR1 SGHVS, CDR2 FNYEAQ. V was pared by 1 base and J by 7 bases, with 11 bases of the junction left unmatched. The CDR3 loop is CASSLGRASGISNEQFF. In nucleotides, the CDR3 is TGTGCCAGCAGCTTAGGCCGCGCTAGCGGGATCAGTAATGAGCAGTTCTTC.

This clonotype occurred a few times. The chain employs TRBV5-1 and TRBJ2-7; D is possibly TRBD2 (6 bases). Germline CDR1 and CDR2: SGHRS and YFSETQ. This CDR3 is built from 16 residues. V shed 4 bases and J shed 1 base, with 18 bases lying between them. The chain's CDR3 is CASSLGEGLASYEQYF. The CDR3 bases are TGCGCCAGCAGCCTCGGCGAGGGACTGGCGTCCTACGAGCAGTACTTC.

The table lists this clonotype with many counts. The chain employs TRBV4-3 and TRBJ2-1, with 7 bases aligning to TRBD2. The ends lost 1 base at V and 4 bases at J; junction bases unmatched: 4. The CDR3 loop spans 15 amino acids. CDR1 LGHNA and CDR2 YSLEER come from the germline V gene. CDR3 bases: TGCGCCAGCAGCCAAGGCACGGGGGGTTACAATGAGCAGTTCTTC. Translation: CASSQGTGGYNEQFF.

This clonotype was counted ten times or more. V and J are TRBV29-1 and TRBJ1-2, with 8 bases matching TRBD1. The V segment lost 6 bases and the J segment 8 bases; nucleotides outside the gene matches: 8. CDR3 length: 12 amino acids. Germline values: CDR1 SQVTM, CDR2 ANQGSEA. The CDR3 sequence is CSVFRGLGGYTF. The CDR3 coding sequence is TGCAGCGTCTTCAGGGGGCTGGGAGGCTACACCTTC.

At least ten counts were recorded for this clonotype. CDR3 amino acids: CSANRDTFYNEQFF. The CDR3 DNA follows: TGCAGTGCTAACCGGGACACCTTTTACAATGAGCAGTTCTTC. The chain uses TRBV20-1 and TRBJ2-1, with D tentatively TRBD1 (6 bases). Looked up from germline, CDR1 is DFQATT and CDR2 is SNEGSKA (reference sequence). This CDR3 has 14 amino acids. Trimming shortened V by 4 bases and J by 4 bases, and 14 bases separated the two germline ends.

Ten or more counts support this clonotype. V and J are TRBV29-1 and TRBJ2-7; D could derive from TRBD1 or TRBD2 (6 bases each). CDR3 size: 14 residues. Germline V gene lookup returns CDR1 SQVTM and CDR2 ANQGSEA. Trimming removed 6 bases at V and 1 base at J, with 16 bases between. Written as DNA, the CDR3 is TGCAGCGTCACAGGGACTTCCTCATCCTACGAGCAGTACTTC. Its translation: CSVTGTSSSYEQYF.

The CDR3 DNA sequence: TGCGCCAGCAGCTTGGTAGGGAACACCGGGGAGCTGTTTTTT. Its translation: CASSLVGNTGELFF. This chain connects TRBV5-1 to TRBJ2-2, with D unclear. The germline V gene encodes CDR1 SGHRS and CDR2 YFSETQ. This CDR3 comprises 14 residues. Trimming stripped 0 bases from V and 1 base from J, with 4 bases between.

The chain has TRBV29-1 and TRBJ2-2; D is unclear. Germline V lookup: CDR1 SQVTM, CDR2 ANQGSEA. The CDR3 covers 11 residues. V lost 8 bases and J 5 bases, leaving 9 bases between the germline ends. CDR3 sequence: CSTKETGELFF. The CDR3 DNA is TGCAGCACCAAAGAAACCGGGGAGCTGTTTTTT.

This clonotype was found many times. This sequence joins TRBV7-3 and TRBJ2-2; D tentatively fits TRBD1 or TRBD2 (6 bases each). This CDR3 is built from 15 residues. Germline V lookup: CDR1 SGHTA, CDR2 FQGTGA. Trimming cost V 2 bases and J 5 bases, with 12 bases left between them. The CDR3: CASSLSGAGTGELFF. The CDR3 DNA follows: TGTGCCAGCAGCTTATCAGGGGCGGGGACCGGGGAGCTGTTTTTT. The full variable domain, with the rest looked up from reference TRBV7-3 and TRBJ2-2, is GAGVSQTPSNKVTEKGKYVELRCDPISGHTALYWYRQSLGQGPEFLIYFQGTGAADDSGLPNDRFFAVRPEGSVSTLKIQRTERGDSAVYLCASSLSGAGTGELFFGEGSRLTVL.

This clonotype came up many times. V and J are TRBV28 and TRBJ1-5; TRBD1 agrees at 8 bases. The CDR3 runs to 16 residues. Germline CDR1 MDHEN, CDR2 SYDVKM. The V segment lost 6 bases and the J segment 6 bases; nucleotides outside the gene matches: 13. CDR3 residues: CASRATRQGAIQPQHF. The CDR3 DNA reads TGTGCCAGCAGGGCCACTCGCCAGGGGGCTATTCAGCCCCAGCATTTT.

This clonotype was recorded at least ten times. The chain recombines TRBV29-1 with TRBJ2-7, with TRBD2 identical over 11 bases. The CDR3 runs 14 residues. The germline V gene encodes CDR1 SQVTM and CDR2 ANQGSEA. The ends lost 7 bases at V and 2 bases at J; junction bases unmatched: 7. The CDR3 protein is CSAGGLAGPYEQYF. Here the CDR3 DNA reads TGCAGCGCCGGCGGACTAGCGGGCCCCTACGAGCAGTACTTC.

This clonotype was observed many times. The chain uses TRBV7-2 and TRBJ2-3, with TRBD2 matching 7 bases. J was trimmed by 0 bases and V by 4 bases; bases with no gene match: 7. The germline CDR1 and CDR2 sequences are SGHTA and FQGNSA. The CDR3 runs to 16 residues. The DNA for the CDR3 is TGTGCCAGCAGCTACACCGGGACTATCAGCACAGATACGCAGTATTTT. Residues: CASSYTGTISTDTQYF.

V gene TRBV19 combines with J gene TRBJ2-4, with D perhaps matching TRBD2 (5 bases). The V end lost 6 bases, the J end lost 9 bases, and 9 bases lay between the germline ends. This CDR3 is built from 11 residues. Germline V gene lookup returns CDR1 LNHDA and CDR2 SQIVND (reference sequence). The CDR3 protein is CASRWGVIQYF. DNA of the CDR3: TGTGCCAGTAGGTGGGGAGTCATTCAGTACTTC.

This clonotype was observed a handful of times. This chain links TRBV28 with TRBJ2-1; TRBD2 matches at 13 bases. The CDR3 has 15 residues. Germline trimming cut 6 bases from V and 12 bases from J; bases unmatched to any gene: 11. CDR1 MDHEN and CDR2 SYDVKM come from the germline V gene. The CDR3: CASSPPGLAGRRQFF. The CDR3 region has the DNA TGTGCCAGCAGCCCACCGGGACTAGCGGGACGGAGGCAGTTCTTC.

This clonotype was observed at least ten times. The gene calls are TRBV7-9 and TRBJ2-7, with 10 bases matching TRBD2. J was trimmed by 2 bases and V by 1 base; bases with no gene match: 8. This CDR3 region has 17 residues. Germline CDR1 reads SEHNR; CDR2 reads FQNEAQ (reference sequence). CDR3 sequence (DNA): TGTGCCAGCAGCTTAGTAAGCGGGAGGGACCTTACCTACGAGCAGTACTTC. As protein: CASSLVSGRDLTYEQYF.

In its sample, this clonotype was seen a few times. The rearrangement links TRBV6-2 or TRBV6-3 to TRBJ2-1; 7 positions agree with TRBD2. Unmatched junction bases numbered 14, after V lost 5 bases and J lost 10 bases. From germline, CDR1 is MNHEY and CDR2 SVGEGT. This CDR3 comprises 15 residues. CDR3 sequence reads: CASSGPGGIPREQFF. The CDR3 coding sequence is TGTGCCAGCAGTGGACCGGGAGGCATCCCTAGAGAGCAGTTCTTC.